Listed here are 13 T cell receptor beta chains from one sample, sequenced in a study of shared clonotypes between healthy human individuals. Terminally differentiated effector memory CD45RA+ cells were excluded by CCR7 positive selection of CD45RO-negative cells. Measured with immunoSEQ multiplex PCR; TCRdb has only the in-frame clones, and not every one. The sample lists 600,000 or so clones, nearly 98% occurring once. Sequencing was performed on naive CD8+ T cells sorted from blood. These receptor sequences come from a man younger than 45 in good health.

The chain links TRBV2 to TRBJ2-1; 12 positions match TRBD1. The junction had 7 bases not matched to a gene; V was cut back by 1 base and J by 9 bases. The V gene's germline CDR1 is SNHLY and CDR2 FYNNEI. The CDR3 length is 16 residues. The CDR3 spells CASSEVWGQGALEQFF. The CDR3 nucleotides read TGTGCCAGCAGTGAAGTCTGGGGACAGGGGGCTCTTGAGCAGTTCTTC.

This rearrangement joins TRBV7-9 to TRBJ2-1; 7 bases match TRBD2. CDR3 length: 15 residues. V lost 4 bases, J lost 8 bases, and 11 bases stayed unmatched. Germline CDR1 reads SEHNR; CDR2 reads FQNEAQ (reference sequence). This CDR3 is CASSWLGTGRDEQFF. CDR3 bases: TGTGCCAGCAGCTGGCTTGGGACGGGGAGGGATGAGCAGTTCTTC.

This chain links TRBV15 with TRBJ2-7; 8 positions match TRBD1. The CDR3 contains 17 residues. From germline, CDR1 is LNHNV and CDR2 YYDKDF (reference sequence). V gave up 2 bases and J gave up 2 bases; unmatched junction bases: 11. The CDR3 loop reads CATSRRVLDRDAYEQYF. Here the CDR3 DNA reads TGTGCCACCAGCAGACGGGTTTTGGACAGGGATGCCTACGAGCAGTACTTC.

The gene calls are TRBV6-5 and TRBJ2-1; D perhaps matches TRBD1 (5 bases). Germline lookup yields CDR1 MNHEY and CDR2 SVGAGI. The V end was cut by 7 bases, the J end by 2 bases, with 9 bases between. This CDR3 has 13 amino acids. CDR3 nucleotides: TGTGCCAGCACAACAGGCCCCTACAATGAGCAGTTCTTC. Protein product: CASTTGPYNEQFF.

The rearrangement uses TRBV15 and TRBJ2-5; 10 bases are a match to TRBD1. Trimming removed 1 base from V and 5 bases from J; junction bases left unmatched: 10. This CDR3 comprises 17 residues. Germline assignment: CDR1 LNHNV and CDR2 YYDKDF (reference sequence). The CDR3 protein is CATSRAPTGGVGETQYF. DNA of the CDR3: TGTGCCACCAGCAGAGCCCCGACAGGGGGCGTTGGGGAGACCCAGTACTTC.

This chain links TRBV4-1 with TRBJ2-7; no reliable D call. Trimming took 6 bases from V and 7 from J, leaving 10 bases between them. Germline CDR1 is MGHRA and CDR2 is YSYEKL. This CDR3 is 11 amino acids long. This CDR3 reads CASSQRWEQYF. The CDR3 DNA sequence: TGCGCCAGCAGTCAGCGTTGGGAGCAGTACTTC.

V usage is TRBV29-1 and J usage is TRBJ2-1; D ambiguous. Germline loops: CDR1 SQVTM, CDR2 ANQGSEA. The CDR3 length is 13 residues. Trimming removed 0 bases from V and 9 bases from J, with 12 bases in between. The CDR3 here is CSVEDGGSGEQFF. The CDR3 nucleotides are TGCAGCGTTGAAGACGGCGGAAGTGGTGAGCAGTTCTTC.

The rearrangement links TRBV11-3 to TRBJ2-1; TRBD2 matches 10 bases. With V trimmed by 5 bases and J by 1 base, 5 bases remained unmatched. The CDR3 has 16 amino acids. Germline CDR1 SGHNT, CDR2 YENEEA. CDR3: CASSLLAGVSYNEQFF. The CDR3 nucleotides read TGTGCCAGCAGCCTCCTAGCGGGAGTATCCTACAATGAGCAGTTCTTC.

The chain carries TRBV14 and TRBJ2-2; 7 bases are a match to TRBD1. CDR1 SGHDN and CDR2 FVKESK come from the germline V gene. V trimming: 7 bases; J trimming: 1 base; junction bases outside the gene matches: 9. CDR3 length: 16 residues. The CDR3 nucleotides read TGTGCCAGCACCTCAAGACAGGGCGGGAACACCGGGGAGCTGTTTTTT. It translates to CASTSRQGGNTGELFF.

This clone occurred once. This chain links TRBV7-2 with TRBJ2-5; D unclear. CDR1 SGHTA and CDR2 FQGNSA come from the germline V gene. The CDR3 length is 15 residues. Trimming took off 3 bases at V and 2 bases at J, with 13 bases between the two ends. CDR3 in amino acids: CASSFPPHAQETQYF. DNA for the CDR3: TGTGCCAGCAGCTTCCCTCCCCACGCTCAAGAGACCCAGTACTTC.

The chain recombines TRBV5-1 with TRBJ2-7; 12 bases fit TRBD2. CDR1 and CDR2 (germline): SGHRS, YFSETQ. Trimming at V came to 4 bases and at J to 3 bases, leaving 5 bases not matched to a gene. This CDR3 comprises 15 residues. CDR3 coding DNA: TGCGCCAGCAGCACAGGGACTAGCGGGTACTACGAGCAGTACTTC. Its translation is CASSTGTSGYYEQYF. Together with reference TRBV5-1 and TRBJ2-7, the CDR3 gives the full variable domain: KAGVTQTPRYLIKTRGQQVTLSCSPISGHRSVSWYQQTPGQGLQFLFEYFSETQRNKGNFPGRFSGRQFSNSRSEMNVSTLELGDSALYLCASSTGTSGYYEQYFGPGTRLTVT.

The gene calls are TRBV28 and TRBJ2-7; tentatively, D is TRBD2 (7 bases). Trimming removed 7 bases from V and 4 bases from J, with 14 bases in between. This CDR3 comprises 13 residues. Looked up from germline, CDR1 is MDHEN and CDR2 is SYDVKM. The chain's CDR3 is CASMLEGGYEQYF. Here the CDR3 DNA reads TGTGCCAGCATGTTGGAGGGGGGGTACGAGCAGTACTTC.

This rearrangement joins TRBV7-2 to TRBJ2-7; 9 bases align to TRBD2. The CDR3 consists of 15 residues. Germline loops: CDR1 SGHTA, CDR2 FQGNSA. Trimming removed 6 bases from V and 6 bases from J; junction bases left unmatched: 12. CDR3 DNA: TGTGCCAGCAGTCATCCGACTAGCGGATTGTTCGAGCAGTACTTC. It is translated as CASSHPTSGLFEQYF.